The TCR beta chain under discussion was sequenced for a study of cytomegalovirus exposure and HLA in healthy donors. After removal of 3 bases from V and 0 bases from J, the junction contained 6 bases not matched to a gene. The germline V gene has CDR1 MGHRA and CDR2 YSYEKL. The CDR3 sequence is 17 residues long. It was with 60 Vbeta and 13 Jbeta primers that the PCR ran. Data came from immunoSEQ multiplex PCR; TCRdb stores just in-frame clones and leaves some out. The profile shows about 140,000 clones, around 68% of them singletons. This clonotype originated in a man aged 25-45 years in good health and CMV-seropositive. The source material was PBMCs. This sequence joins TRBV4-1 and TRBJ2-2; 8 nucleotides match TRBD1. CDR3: CASSQKTGQANTGELFF. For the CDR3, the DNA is TGCGCCAGCAGCCAGAAGACGGGACAGGCGAACACCGGGGAGCTGTTTTTT.